This T cell receptor (beta chain) was captured in a study of CXCR3-negative and CXCR3-positive naive CD8 T cells (dated by TCRdb to between 2018 and 2021). Looking at the study overall: Approximately 140 million TRB reads were obtained in total, roughly 1.5 +/- 0.3 million reads per library. Diversity and physicochemical repertoire analyses were performed on about ten donors pooled from two independent experiments. TRBV-TRBJ cluster analysis included naive subsets from a handful of donors and memory cells from 3 donors.

From the cysteine up to the phenylalanine, the CDR3 has a length of 13 residues. Only the protein sequence is given. CDR1 and CDR2, per the germline V gene, are SQVTM and ANQGSEA. Sequencing took place on a NextSeq 550. The Human TCR Profiling Kit (MiLaboratory) was used to make UMI-labeled 5' RACE TRB cDNA libraries. cDNA synthesis used the entire amount of extracted RNA, and PCR amplification then used the entire amount of cDNA produced. Libraries were prepared in parallel using an identical number of PCR cycles. In the authors' own workflow: About 54,000 +/- 9,700 unique UMI-labeled TRB cDNA molecules per library were extracted with MIGEC and MiXCR, with at least two reads per UMI required. Each library averaged roughly 36,000 +/- 9,600 functional in-frame TRB CDR3 nucleotide clonotypes without stop codons. After downsampling to 5000 UMI-labeled TRB molecules per sample, diversity metrics such as normalized Shannon-Wiener and Chao1 were calculated in VDJtools. VDJtools computed clonotype-size-weighted physicochemical properties of the central five CDR3 residues: interaction energy, strength, volume and Kidera factor 4. TCRdb reprocessed the reads; each CDR3 protein sequence makes one entry, and DNA is unavailable. TCRdb, rather than the study authors, made the V and J calls. This sample's table lists tens of thousands of distinct CDR3 sequences. About 1% of the sample rests with the top ten.

Points on this clonotype: This receptor's antigen is unknown.

Each CD8+ T cell subset was flow-sorted in triplicate, with roughly 300,000 cells per subset placed directly into RLT lysis buffer. To keep memory contaminants out, a stringent definition of naive CD8+ T cells was applied: CD45RO-CCR7+CD27+CD95-. Peripheral blood mononuclear cells were isolated from buffy coats by standard density gradient centrifugation. Naive CXCR3-negative and CXCR3-positive CD8+ T cells were flow-sorted on a FACSAria III. Total RNA was extracted from sorted cells using an RNeasy Mini Kit. What the study reported, not specific to this receptor: CXCR3 expression partially decreased after cryopreservation, so most assays used freshly isolated PBMCs. TRBV-TRBJ usage was similar between naive CXCR3-negative and CXCR3-positive cells from the same donor, while memory cells showed distinct patterns. Because surface CD5, which has been linked to self-reactivity in mice, was comparable between naive subsets, TCR interaction strength was also inferred from TRB CDR3 physicochemical properties. Comparably high repertoire diversity was found in both naive subsets, whereas much lower repertoire diversity was found in memory CD8+ T cells. TRB CDR3s from CXCR3-positive naive cells showed higher hydrophobicity (lower Kidera factor 4), lower energy, and higher strength and volume indices than CXCR3-negative naive cells.

The receptor was isolated from a human donor in good health. Some clones in this sample may be carry-over from other donors' samples. Sequenced sample: naive CXCR3- CD8+ T cells from blood. The sample's cell subset or site, from its label and the paper: CD45RO-CCR7+CD27+CD95- naive CD8+ T cells lacking CXCR3 (TNR3-). In this chain, TRBV29-1 is recombined with TRBJ2-7; TCRdb's assignment of TRBD1 cannot be checked, as there is no DNA. CDR3 loop: CSVYGGTRYEQYF.